This paragraph reports one T cell receptor beta chain. In the authors' methods: Nucleated cell number was recorded as an estimate derived from reference gene primer amplification. Assay: immunoSEQ multiplex PCR; the TCRdb copy retains only in-frame clones and omits some. The V and J calls and clone size were taken over from that table, and D and trimming were inferred from the DNA. The data contain 390,000 or so clones, over 80% of them singletons. The age range of participants was 18 to 89 years, with residence in about 25 US areas. Cohort 3 recovery required two negative PCRs, clearance, or symptom resolution. The data were obtained in a study of blood T cell repertoires in COVID-19. The wider study: Nucleic acid was either cDNA or gDNA, and it came from T cells, B-cell-depleted T cells, or PBMCs.

Trimming at V came to 8 bases and at J to 7 bases, leaving 3 bases not matched to a gene. This CDR3 contains 12 residues. Germline CDR1 is MDHEN and CDR2 is SYDVKM. This receptor was identified in a woman aged 50 to 60 who had recovered from COVID-19. Input material: PBMCs or T cells enriched from blood (not recorded which). The chain is built from TRBV28 and TRBJ2-2; TRBD1 aligns across 8 bases. The CDR3 loop reads CASGQGGGELFF. The CDR3 nucleotides are TGTGCCAGCGGACAGGGCGGCGGGGAGCTGTTTTTT.